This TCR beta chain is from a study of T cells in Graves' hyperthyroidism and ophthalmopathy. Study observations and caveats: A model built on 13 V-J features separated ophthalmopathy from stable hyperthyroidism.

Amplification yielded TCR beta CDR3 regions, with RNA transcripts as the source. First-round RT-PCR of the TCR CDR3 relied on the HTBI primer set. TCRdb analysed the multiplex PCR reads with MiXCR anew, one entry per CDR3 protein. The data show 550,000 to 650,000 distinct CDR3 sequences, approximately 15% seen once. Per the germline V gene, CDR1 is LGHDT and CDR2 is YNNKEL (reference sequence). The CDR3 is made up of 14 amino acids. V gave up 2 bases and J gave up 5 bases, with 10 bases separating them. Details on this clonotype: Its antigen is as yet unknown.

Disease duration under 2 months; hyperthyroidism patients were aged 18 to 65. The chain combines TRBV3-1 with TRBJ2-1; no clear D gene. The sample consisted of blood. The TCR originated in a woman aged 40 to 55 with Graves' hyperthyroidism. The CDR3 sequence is CASSQNGVHNEQFF. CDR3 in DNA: TGTGCCAGCAGCCAAAACGGAGTCCACAATGAGCAGTTCTTC.